Below are 18 T cell receptor beta chains sequenced from a single sample in a study of response to subunit inactivated influenza vaccine. TCRdb used MiXCR to reprocess the RT-PCR reads, holding one entry per CDR3 protein. The sample shows under 200,000 distinct CDR3 sequences, around 12% of them seen only once. A further study also used this sample, focusing on T cells expressing NK-cell markers. From that study: UMI-tagged 5'RACE template switching yielded the TCR beta cDNA.

Here the sequenced sample was CD8+ T cells sorted from PBMCs, taken roughly 12 days after vaccination. These receptors all stem from a man in his fifties or sixties who received an inactivated influenza vaccine.

This clonotype was picked up a small number of times. The J gene is TRBJ2-3, the V gene TRBV29-1; no clear D gene. Trimming shortened V by 3 bases and J by 3 bases, and 7 bases separated the two germline ends. Germline V gives CDR1 SQVTM, CDR2 ANQGSEA. This CDR3 is 12 amino acids long. CDR3 protein: CSVEERTDTQYF. The CDR3 DNA is TGCAGCGTTGAGGAGCGTACAGATACGCAGTATTTT.

This clonotype has a handful of counts. V is TRBV19 and J is TRBJ2-7; D remains ambiguous. The CDR3 covers 14 residues. Trimming removed 5 bases at V and 3 bases at J, with 14 bases between. Germline CDR1 is LNHDA and CDR2 is SQIVND (reference sequence). As DNA, the CDR3 is TGTGCCAGTAGTGCTGCATTTGGGGTCTACGAGCAGTACTTC. As protein: CASSAAFGVYEQYF.

This clonotype appeared many times. V and J are TRBV10-3 and TRBJ2-2, with 14 bases aligning to TRBD2. The germline V gene encodes CDR1 ENHRY and CDR2 SYGVKD. The CDR3 contains 18 residues. V lost 10 bases, J lost 2 bases, and 12 bases stayed unmatched. The DNA for the CDR3 is TGTGCCACGAAAGATCCGGGACTAGCGGGAGCAAACACCGGGGAGCTGTTTTTT. It translates to CATKDPGLAGANTGELFF.

This clonotype was detected a few times. This sequence joins TRBV4-3 and TRBJ2-3; 13 bases match TRBD2. CDR3 size: 18 residues. V gave up 3 bases and J gave up 6 bases; unmatched junction bases: 12. Germline-derived CDR1 and CDR2 are LGHNA and YSLEER. The CDR3 coding sequence is TGCGCCAGCAGCCACCGCCCTCGGACTAGCGGGGGCTTGGATACGCAGTATTTT. Translation: CASSHRPRTSGGLDTQYF.

This clonotype was recorded a few times. The chain carries TRBV12-3 or TRBV12-4 and TRBJ2-1, with 10 bases aligning to TRBD2. The CDR3 sequence is 15 residues long. The trim removed 6 bases at V and 12 bases at J, leaving 14 bases unmatched. This CDR3 is CASSATPGTSAVQFF. The CDR3 DNA follows: TGTGCCAGCAGCGCGACACCCGGGACTAGCGCTGTGCAGTTCTTC.

This clonotype was detected many times. The V gene is TRBV29-1, the J gene TRBJ1-2; 7 bases are shared with TRBD1. Trimming took 1 base from V and 7 from J; bases not matched to a gene: 9. CDR1 is SQVTM and CDR2 is ANQGSEA in the germline V gene. The CDR3 has 14 amino acids. CDR3 sequence: CSVEAGGQFSGYTF. In DNA form, the CDR3 reads TGCAGCGTTGAAGCGGGGGGACAGTTCTCTGGCTACACCTTC.

This chain joins TRBV2 and TRBJ2-7, with TRBD1 as a possible D gene (6 bases). The CDR3 is made up of 13 amino acids. In germline, CDR1 is SNHLY, CDR2 FYNNEI. V was shortened by 7 bases and J by 0 bases, with 10 bases between the two germline ends. As DNA, the CDR3 is TGTGCCAGCAAAAAACAGGGCTCCTACGAGCAGTACTTC. Protein sequence: CASKKQGSYEQYF.

The genes are TRBV4-2 and TRBJ2-2, with 9 positions matching TRBD1. Germline-derived CDR1 and CDR2 are LGHNA and YNFKEQ. The CDR3 extends over 16 amino acids. V lost 4 bases and J lost 6; bases outside the gene matches: 9. The CDR3 loop reads CASSPPGQGGSGELFF. In nucleotides, the CDR3 is TGTGCCAGCAGCCCCCCGGGACAGGGCGGATCCGGGGAGCTGTTTTTT.

This clonotype was found a few times. The chain couples TRBV12-3 or TRBV12-4 to TRBJ2-7; D possibly corresponds to TRBD1 (6 bases). Trimming pared 6 bases from V and 4 bases from J, leaving 22 bases between. The CDR3 has 16 residues. The DNA for the CDR3 is TGTGCCAGCAGCCACGGGACACATCTTACCCAATACGAGCAGTACTTC. Protein sequence: CASSHGTHLTQYEQYF.

Many counts were recorded for this clonotype. V gene TRBV11-2 combines with J gene TRBJ2-3; TRBD2 is a possible D gene (5 bases). V lost 5 bases to trimming and J lost 6 bases, with 21 bases between them. CDR1 is SGHAT, CDR2 FQNNGV, per germline. This CDR3 is 16 amino acids long. The CDR3 protein is CASSLNGLAERDTQYF. CDR3 DNA: TGTGCCAGCAGCCTAAATGGACTGGCCGAAAGGGATACGCAGTATTTT.

The CDR3 DNA reads as TGTGCCAGCAGAACAGGGGTCAACTTTTATAATTCACCCCTCCACTTT. Amino acid sequence: CASRTGVNFYNSPLHF. This chain links TRBV7-2 with TRBJ1-6, with 7 bases lining up with TRBD1. From germline, CDR1 is SGHTA and CDR2 FQGNSA. The CDR3 consists of 16 residues. Germline trimming cut 6 bases from V and 4 bases from J; bases unmatched to any gene: 9. Filled out from reference TRBV7-2 and TRBJ1-6, the complete variable domain reads GAGVSQSPSNKVTEKGKDVELRCDPISGHTALYWYRQSLGQGLEFLIYFQGNSAPDKSGLPSDRFSAERTGGSVSTLTIQRTQQEDSAVYLCASRTGVNFYNSPLHFGNGTRLTVT.

This clonotype was found many times. V is TRBV7-3 and J is TRBJ2-3; D ambiguous. Germline lookup yields CDR1 SGHTA and CDR2 FQGTGA. V was shortened by 1 base and J by 5 bases, with 10 bases between the two germline ends. The CDR3 spans 14 residues. DNA for the CDR3: TGTGCCAGCAGCTTAAGTGGGCCGGGAGATACGCAGTATTTT. Translated, it gives CASSLSGPGDTQYF.

The chain recombines TRBV12-3 or TRBV12-4 with TRBJ2-2, with D perhaps being TRBD1 or TRBD2 (5 bases each). The CDR3 extends over 13 amino acids. Trimming took 0 bases from V and 8 from J, leaving 7 bases between them. CDR3 in amino acids: CASSLAGVGELFF. CDR3 nucleotides: TGTGCCAGCAGTTTAGCGGGGGTAGGGGAGCTGTTTTTT.

There are many counts of this clonotype. Written as DNA, the CDR3 is TGTGCCAGCTCGACCTTGGGGTATGGCTACACCTTC. It codes for CASSTLGYGYTF. The V gene is TRBV5-6, the J gene TRBJ1-2; D remains ambiguous. V dropped 7 bases and J dropped 5 bases, with 12 bases sitting between them. Germline V CDR1 and CDR2: SGHDT, YYEEEE. CDR3 length equals 12 residues.

The chain recombines TRBV11-2 with TRBJ1-1, with 8 bases fitting TRBD1. The CDR3 covers 21 residues. Per germline, CDR1 SGHAT and CDR2 FQNNGV. V lost 4 bases to trimming and J lost 5 bases; unmatched junction nucleotides: 27. The chain's CDR3 is CASSYVADRGYAIGLRTEAFF. CDR3 DNA: TGTGCCAGCAGCTACGTAGCCGACAGGGGATACGCGATAGGGTTACGGACTGAAGCTTTCTTT.

There are a few counts of this clonotype. The chain employs TRBV4-2 and TRBJ1-5, with a tentative D call TRBD1 (5 bases). The CDR3 covers 17 residues. V lost 0 bases, J lost 4 bases, and 16 bases lay in between. Per germline, CDR1 LGHNA and CDR2 YNFKEQ. The CDR3: CASSQDRGGPGNQPQHF. The CDR3 region has the DNA TGTGCCAGCAGCCAAGATCGGGGCGGACCTGGAAATCAGCCCCAGCATTTT.

This clonotype has ten or more counts. The chain is built from TRBV12-3 or TRBV12-4 and TRBJ1-6, with TRBD1 identical over 9 bases. This CDR3 contains 14 residues. V shed 6 bases and J 7 bases; nucleotides not matched to a gene: 4. Here the CDR3 reads CASRRDRDNSPLHF. The CDR3 DNA is TGTGCCAGCAGACGGGACAGGGACAATTCACCCCTCCACTTT.

The chain has TRBV27 and TRBJ2-5; TRBD1 agrees at 7 bases. The germline V gene encodes CDR1 MNHEY and CDR2 SMNVEV (reference sequence). The CDR3 runs 14 residues. J gave up 3 bases and V 3 bases, and 4 bases lay outside the gene matches. The CDR3 reads CASSFGTGEETQYF. As DNA, the CDR3 is TGTGCCAGCAGTTTTGGTACAGGGGAAGAGACCCAGTACTTC.